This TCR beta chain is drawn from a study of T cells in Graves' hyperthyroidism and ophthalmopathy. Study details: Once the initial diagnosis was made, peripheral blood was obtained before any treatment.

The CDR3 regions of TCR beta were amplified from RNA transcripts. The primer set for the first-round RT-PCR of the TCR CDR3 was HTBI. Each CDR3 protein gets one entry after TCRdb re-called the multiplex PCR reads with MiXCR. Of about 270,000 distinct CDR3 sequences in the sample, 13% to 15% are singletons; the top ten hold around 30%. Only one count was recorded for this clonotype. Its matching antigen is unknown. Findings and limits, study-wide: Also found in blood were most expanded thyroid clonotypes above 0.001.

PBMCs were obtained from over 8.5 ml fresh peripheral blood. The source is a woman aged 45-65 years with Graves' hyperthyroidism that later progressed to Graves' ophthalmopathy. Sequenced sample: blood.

Here the CDR3 reads CSAPPASGRQDTQYF. In nucleotides, the CDR3 is TGCAGTGCCCCCCCCGCTAGCGGGAGGCAAGATACGCAGTATTTT. The V gene is TRBV20-1, the J gene TRBJ2-3; 11 bases are shared with TRBD2. The ends lost 6 bases at V and 5 bases at J; junction bases unmatched: 10. The V gene's germline CDR1 is DFQATT and CDR2 SNEGSKA (reference sequence). There are 15 residues in the CDR3.